One and the same sample provided the 10 T cell receptor beta chains below, sequenced in a study of T cell clonality in common variable immunodeficiency. Assay: immunoSEQ multiplex PCR; the TCRdb copy retains only in-frame clones and omits some. The repertoire consists of around 17,000 clones, none detected only once. What these receptors recognize is not known. Study-wide results and caveats: In common variable immunodeficiency, TCR beta chains reportedly carried fewer deletions and N-nucleotide insertions.

Sequencing was performed on peripheral blood mononuclear cells. The receptors originated from a human donor with common variable immunodeficiency.

This clone came up a few times. The read stops 3 residues short of the end of the CDR3; the missing end is completed from the germline J gene. The chain carries TRBV18 and TRBJ2-2, with 10 bases fitting TRBD2. J lost 5 bases, V lost 0 bases, and 6 bases had no gene match. Per the germline V gene, CDR1 is KGHSH and CDR2 is LQKENI. This CDR3 is 17 amino acids long. Incomplete CDR3 DNA: TGTGCCAGCTCACCACCCGGGGGACTAGCGATGACCGGGGAG. It yields the protein CASSPPGGLAMTGE. Given in full, the CDR3 is CASSPPGGLAMTGELFF.

Regarding this clone: The read gets to within 3 residues of the CDR3 end, and the germline J gene fills in the rest. The chain links TRBV7-2 to TRBJ2-7, with 11 bases matching TRBD1. Looked up from germline, CDR1 is SGHTA and CDR2 is FQGNSA. The CDR3 loop spans 14 amino acids. J lost 3 bases, V lost 4 bases, and 2 bases had no gene match. CDR3 in amino acids: CASSSGTGGYEQYF. The sequenced CDR3 bases are TGTGCCAGCAGCTCTGGGACAGGGGGCTACGAG.

This clone was recorded a few times. The missing CDR3 end, 3 residues past where the read stops, is filled in from the germline J gene. The chain uses TRBV18 and TRBJ1-6; 8 bases match TRBD1. The J segment lost 9 bases and the V segment lost 5 bases, leaving 6 bases of the junction unmatched. CDR3 size: 14 residues. The germline CDR1 and CDR2 sequences are KGHSH and LQKENI. CDR3 loop: CASSGTGGASPLHF. The sequenced part of the CDR3 DNA is TGTGCCAGCTCAGGTACAGGGGGAGCTTCACCC.

The CDR3 sequence is CASRDRGYEQYF. Partial CDR3 DNA: TGTGCCAGCAGGGACAGGGGCTACGAG. The rearrangement uses TRBV2 and TRBJ2-7; 9 positions match TRBD1. The read halts 3 residues ahead of the CDR3 end, with the missing end drawn from the germline J gene. CDR1 is SNHLY and CDR2 is FYNNEI in the germline V gene. The trim removed 6 bases at V and 3 bases at J, leaving 0 bases unmatched. This CDR3 comprises 12 residues.

As regards this clone: The read terminates 3 residues ahead of where the CDR3 ends, so the germline J gene completes it. This sequence joins TRBV18 and TRBJ1-6; tentative D call: TRBD1 (5 bases). CDR1 and CDR2 from the germline V gene are KGHSH and LQKENI. V was shortened by 2 bases and J by 7 bases, with 12 bases between the two germline ends. The CDR3 has 15 residues. The CDR3: CASSPTGILNSPLHF. Partial CDR3 DNA: TGTGCCAGCTCACCAACAGGAATCCTAAATTCACCC.

Remarks on this clone: The CDR3 goes on 3 residues after the read ends, and that part is filled in from the germline J gene. V gene TRBV11-2 combines with J gene TRBJ1-1; 7 bases align to TRBD1. Losses at the gene ends were 5 bases for V and 4 bases for J; bases not matched to a gene: 4. The CDR3 is 13 residues long. Germline V gives CDR1 SGHAT, CDR2 FQNNGV. The DNA read from the CDR3 is TGTGCCAGCAGCCTGACAGGGACCACTGAA. Residues: CASSLTGTTE. The CDR3 in its entirety is CASSLTGTTEAFF.

This clone occurred a few times. The read halts 3 residues ahead of the CDR3 end, with the missing end drawn from the germline J gene. This chain links TRBV18 with TRBJ1-1; D possibly corresponds to TRBD1 (6 bases). V was clipped by 3 bases and J by 0 bases, with 11 bases between them. The CDR3 sequence is 15 residues long. CDR1 and CDR2 (germline): KGHSH, LQKENI. The CDR3 loop reads CASSPSGQMNTEAFF. CDR3 bases read: TGTGCCAGCTCACCCTCCGGACAGATGAACACTGAA.

In regard to this clone: The read terminates 3 residues ahead of where the CDR3 ends, so the germline J gene completes it. The V call is TRBV2, the J call TRBJ1-1; 8 positions agree with TRBD1. J was trimmed by 1 base and V by 6 bases; bases with no gene match: 10. There are 16 residues in the CDR3. Looked up from germline, CDR1 is SNHLY and CDR2 is FYNNEI. CDR3 sequence: CASRGGRTGKNTEAFF. Incomplete CDR3 DNA: TGTGCCAGCAGGGGAGGGAGGACAGGGAAGAACACTGAA.

The DNA read from the CDR3 is TGTGCCAGCAGCAGAGCGGGAGCTAACTACAATGAG. It yields the protein CASSRAGANYNE. In full, the CDR3 is CASSRAGANYNEQFF. The rearrangement uses TRBV7-9 and TRBJ2-1, with 8 bases fitting TRBD2. With the read ending 3 residues before the CDR3 end, the germline J gene is used to fill in that end. The CDR3 consists of 15 residues. Germline CDR1 and CDR2: SEHNR and FQNEAQ (reference sequence). Trimming cost V 5 bases and J 3 bases; bases outside gene matches: 6.

A note on this clone: The CDR3 extends 3 residues past the end of the read, so its final part is completed from the germline J gene. The chain has TRBV5-1 and TRBJ1-6, with D unresolved. Germline lookup yields CDR1 SGHRS and CDR2 YFSETQ. V was trimmed by 2 bases and J by 7 bases, leaving 16 bases between them. The CDR3 sequence is 16 residues long. The CDR3 bases that were read are TGCGCCAGCAGCTTCAAGCCGGGGATACGAAATTCACCC. As protein: CASSFKPGIRNSP. The full CDR3 is CASSFKPGIRNSPLHF.